This T cell receptor (beta chain) was observed in a study of T-cell memory formation after mild COVID-19. Each CDR3 protein gets one entry after TCRdb re-called the 5' RACE reads with MiXCR. The sample lists roughly 500,000 distinct CDR3 sequences, roughly 20% occurring once. The sample was PBMCs or a T cell subset sorted from them (not recorded which). The receptor was derived from an adult woman who had mild COVID-19 (a few samples of this study predate the infection). Cell type and time point are not known.

The CDR3: CASSLERGDKNIQYF. In nucleotides, the CDR3 is TGCGCCAGCAGCTTGGAAAGGGGCGACAAAAACATTCAGTACTTC. The chain uses TRBV5-1 and TRBJ2-4; D possibly corresponds to TRBD1 (5 bases). This CDR3 is 15 amino acids long. CDR1 SGHRS and CDR2 YFSETQ come from the germline V gene. V lost 0 bases and J 3 bases, leaving 10 bases between the germline ends.